This T cell receptor (beta chain) derives from a study of OX40 agonist ivuxolimab in advanced cancers. At the level of the study: It was ivuxolimab, an agonistic anti-OX40 (CD134) antibody, that patients were treated with.

This table comes from immunoSEQ multiplex PCR, and its TCRdb copy is limited to in-frame clones, with some not included. Here the sample spans about 100,000 clones, about 88% being singletons. Trimming cost V 6 bases and J 4 bases, with 16 bases left between them. Germline assignment: CDR1 LNHDA and CDR2 SQIVND (reference sequence). CDR3 length equals 15 residues. The gene calls are TRBV19 and TRBJ2-1; D might be TRBD1 (6 bases). The receptor was isolated from an adult with an advanced solid tumor such as melanoma, head and neck, liver or kidney cancer. The source was CD4+ or CD8+ T cells sorted from blood, collected in a trial of the OX40 agonist ivuxolimab. CDR3 protein: CASSKGGPLYNEQFF. The CDR3 bases are TGTGCCAGTAGCAAAGGGGGTCCCCTTTACAATGAGCAGTTCTTC.